The next 16 T cell receptor beta chains were all read from a single sample in a study of Ad26.COV2.S vaccination and SARS-CoV-2 variants. Treatment meaning: about 20 received Ad26.COV2.S at low or high dose, single or two shots; about 5 received placebo; per-sample allocation not given. Samples were taken on day 63 after the first vaccine or placebo injection. Data came from immunoSEQ multiplex PCR; TCRdb stores just in-frame clones and leaves some out. The table includes about 680,000 clones, 89% detected once. The sample in question was peripheral blood, obtained in a trial of Ad26.COV2.S vaccine versus placebo. The receptors originated from a person aged 18-60 years who received the Ad26.COV2.S COVID-19 vaccine or a placebo.

As concerns this clone: At one of its ends the junction is not consistent with the germline gene, which may arise from a read error. V usage is TRBV6-6 and J usage is TRBJ1-2; 7 bases agree with TRBD1. CDR1 and CDR2 from the germline V gene are MNHNY and SVGAGI (reference sequence). CDR3 length: 11 residues. The CDR3 region is CASSSQGTGAF. For the CDR3, the DNA is TGTGCCAGCAGTTCACAGGGGACGGGGGCCTTC.

This chain connects TRBV24-1 to TRBJ2-7; 8 bases are shared with TRBD1. J lost 5 bases, V lost 2 bases, and 1 base had no gene match. Germline values: CDR1 KGHDR, CDR2 SFDVKD. The CDR3 consists of 13 residues. CDR3 coding DNA: TGTGCCACCAGTGATTGGGACAGGAACGAGCAGTACTTC. This gives the protein CATSDWDRNEQYF.

This rearrangement joins TRBV19 to TRBJ1-3, with D possibly matching TRBD1 (6 bases). The V end was cut by 4 bases, the J end by 4 bases, with 8 bases between. The CDR3 is 13 residues long. Germline V gives CDR1 LNHDA, CDR2 SQIVND (reference sequence). The CDR3 nucleotides read TGTGCCAGTAGTACCGGACAGGGAAACACCATATATTTT. This sequence encodes CASSTGQGNTIYF.

This rearrangement joins TRBV3-1 (or the pseudogene TRBV3-2) to TRBJ1-1; D is uncertain. V lost 0 bases and J 8 bases, leaving 4 bases between the germline ends. The CDR3 consists of 11 residues. The germline V gene has CDR1 LGHDT and CDR2 YNNKEL (reference sequence). CDR3 sequence: CASSQESEAFF. The CDR3 nucleotides are TGTGCCAGCAGCCAAGAGTCCGAAGCTTTCTTT.

The CDR3 bases are TGTGCCGCCTCTGAAGGCAGTGAGCAGTTCTTC. Protein product: CAASEGSEQFF. V is TRBV24-1 and J is TRBJ2-1; D call uncertain. Trimming cost V 12 bases and J 9 bases, with 14 bases left between them. Germline CDR1 KGHDR, CDR2 SFDVKD. This CDR3 comprises 11 residues.

The V gene is TRBV30, the J gene TRBJ2-5; the match to TRBD1 covers 8 bases. V trimming: 3 bases; J trimming: 5 bases; junction bases outside the gene matches: 8. This CDR3 spans 14 amino acids. CDR1 and CDR2 from the germline V gene are GTSNPN and SVGIG (reference sequence). The CDR3 spells CAWSGQGAGETQYF. The CDR3 DNA sequence: TGTGCCTGGAGCGGCCAGGGGGCTGGGGAGACCCAGTACTTC.

Notes on this clone: Other DNA sequences of this sample code for an identical CDR3. The V call is TRBV30, the J call TRBJ2-3; D is unclear. Germline V gene sequence: CDR1 GTSNPN, CDR2 SVGIG (reference sequence). Between the trimmed V and J ends, which lost 0 bases and 4 bases, there was a span of 5 bases. The CDR3 length is 12 residues. CDR3 protein: CAWSVSADTQYF. Here the CDR3 DNA reads TGTGCCTGGAGTGTAAGCGCAGATACGCAGTATTTT.

The J gene is TRBJ2-1, the V gene TRBV11-2; possibly TRBD1 or TRBD2 for D (5 bases each). Trimming removed 3 bases from V and 4 bases from J, with 22 bases in between. The CDR3 covers 18 residues. Germline lookup yields CDR1 SGHAT and CDR2 FQNNGV. The chain's CDR3 is CASSLLGRDQNLYNEQFF. CDR3 coding DNA: TGTGCCAGCAGCTTGTTAGGCCGGGACCAAAATTTGTACAATGAGCAGTTCTTC.

This sequence joins TRBV6-5 and TRBJ1-2, with a possible D match to TRBD1 (6 bases). Trimming removed 6 bases at V and 8 bases at J, with 16 bases between. CDR1 and CDR2 (germline): MNHEY, SVGAGI. There are 13 residues in the CDR3. CDR3 nucleotide sequence: TGTGCCAGCAGCGACCCGGGACAACGGGGCTACACCTTC. This codes for CASSDPGQRGYTF.

V is TRBV30 and J is TRBJ1-2, with D hard to call. The CDR3 runs 10 residues. V was shortened by 6 bases and J by 1 base, with 3 bases between the two germline ends. The V gene's germline CDR1 is GTSNPN and CDR2 SVGIG (reference sequence). CDR3 loop: CACVNYGYTF. The CDR3 bases are TGTGCCTGCGTTAACTATGGCTACACCTTC.

V and J are TRBV4-3 and TRBJ1-5, with D perhaps matching TRBD1 (5 bases). The CDR3 extends over 20 amino acids. CDR1 LGHNA and CDR2 YSLEER come from the germline V gene. V was cut by 3 bases and J by 0 bases, with 24 bases left in between. CDR3 sequence reads: CASSQEEGRVAPNSNQPQHF. The DNA for the CDR3 is TGCGCCAGCAGCCAGGAGGAGGGCAGGGTGGCCCCAAATAGCAATCAGCCCCAGCATTTT.

The CDR3 loop reads CAGRSQRGGDYEQYF. Written as DNA, the CDR3 is TGTGCCGGACGCTCCCAGAGGGGCGGAGATTACGAGCAGTACTTC. The rearrangement links TRBV30 to TRBJ2-7, with D perhaps given as TRBD1 or TRBD2 (5 bases each). The CDR3 consists of 15 residues. Trimming removed 8 bases at V and 4 bases at J, with 24 bases between. CDR1 GTSNPN and CDR2 SVGIG come from the germline V gene (reference sequence).

This chain connects TRBV2 to TRBJ1-5; 7 positions agree with TRBD1. CDR1 and CDR2 (germline): SNHLY, FYNNEI. Trimming cost V 6 bases and J 6 bases; bases outside gene matches: 8. This CDR3 has 14 residues. The CDR3 DNA follows: TGTGCCAGCAGGCAGACAGGGTCGAGTCAGCCCCAGCATTTT. Translating gives CASRQTGSSQPQHF.

This chain connects TRBV9 to TRBJ2-2; D might be TRBD2 (5 bases). Looked up from germline, CDR1 is SGDLS and CDR2 is YYNGEE. V was shortened by 4 bases and J by 5 bases, with 18 bases between the two germline ends. The CDR3 covers 16 residues. The CDR3 reads CASSSPTSFWTGELFF. The CDR3 nucleotides are TGTGCCAGCAGCTCACCAACTAGTTTTTGGACCGGGGAGCTGTTTTTT.

The chain couples TRBV5-1 to TRBJ2-1; the match to TRBD2 covers 9 bases. V lost 5 bases to trimming and J lost 3 bases; unmatched junction nucleotides: 9. This CDR3 is 16 amino acids long. Per the germline V gene, CDR1 is SGHRS and CDR2 is YFSETQ. CDR3 coding DNA: TGCGCCAGCAGTTACGCGACTAGCGGACACTACAATGAGCAGTTCTTC. Translation: CASSYATSGHYNEQFF.

V is TRBV5-4 and J is TRBJ1-2, with D hard to call. V was cut by 0 bases and J by 0 bases, with 12 bases left in between. The CDR3 spans 16 residues. Germline CDR1 reads SGHNT; CDR2 reads YYREEE (reference sequence). CDR3 nucleotides: TGTGCCAGCAGCTTGGGATCGTTTGAGTCTAACTATGGCTACACCTTC. Translating it yields CASSLGSFESNYGYTF.